This T cell receptor beta chain was identified during a study of T cells in Graves' hyperthyroidism and ophthalmopathy. Study overall: Peripheral blood specimens were obtained at initial diagnosis, prior to any treatment. Notes on the study in general: Stable hyperthyroidism and ophthalmopathy were separated using 13 V-J signatures. The model forecast ophthalmopathy, anticipating it by a median around 6.4 months before onset.

Comments on this clonotype: The antigen remains undetermined.

The ends were cut back, 5 bases at V and 4 bases at J, with 11 bases in the middle. Germline V gene lookup returns CDR1 SEHNR and CDR2 FQNEAQ (reference sequence). The CDR3 contains 13 residues. Template material for amplifying TCR beta CDR3 regions consisted of RNA transcripts. The HTBI primer set served for first-round RT-PCR of the TCR CDR3. Via MiXCR, TCRdb re-called the multiplex PCR reads, giving one row per CDR3 protein. Here the sample spans tens of thousands of distinct CDR3 sequences, around half being singletons. The chain has TRBV7-9 and TRBJ2-5, with D unclear. The sequenced sample consisted of blood. The sequence was obtained from a woman aged 30 to 39 with Graves' ophthalmopathy. In DNA, the CDR3 is TGTGCCAGCAGCCAGAGAACGGTAGAGACCCAGTACTTC. Protein sequence: CASSQRTVETQYF.